Listed here are 8 T cell receptor beta chains from one sample, sequenced in a study of blood T cell repertoires in COVID-19. Assay: immunoSEQ multiplex PCR; the TCRdb copy retains only in-frame clones and omits some. The table records a few hundred thousand clones, roughly 87% of them present only once. The sequencing sample was made of peripheral blood. Every receptor here comes from a man aged 18 to 35 with active or convalescent COVID-19.

This rearrangement joins TRBV18 to TRBJ2-7; 9 bases agree with TRBD1. The CDR3 runs 14 residues. After removal of 3 bases from V and 5 bases from J, the junction contained 5 bases not matched to a gene. The V gene's germline CDR1 is KGHSH and CDR2 LQKENI. CDR3 protein: CASSPLTGGDEQYF. The CDR3 DNA follows: TGTGCCAGCTCACCCCTGACAGGGGGGGACGAGCAGTACTTC. The whole variable domain, remainder taken from reference TRBV18 and TRBJ2-7, is NAGVMQNPRHLVRRRGQEARLRCSPMKGHSHVYWYRQLPEEGLKFMVYLQKENIIDESGMPKERFSAEFPKEGPSILRIQQVVRGDSAAYFCASSPLTGGDEQYFGPGTRLTVT.

The chain carries TRBV4-3 and TRBJ2-1, with 12 bases fitting TRBD2. With V trimmed by 0 bases and J by 7 bases, 7 bases remained unmatched. The CDR3 is 17 amino acids. Germline CDR1 is LGHNA and CDR2 is YSLEER. The CDR3 region has the DNA TGCGCCAGCAGCCAAGATAGGGCTAGCGGGAGGGTGAATGAGCAGTTCTTC. Translated: CASSQDRASGRVNEQFF.

V gene TRBV6-5 combines with J gene TRBJ2-2; D call uncertain. V lost 5 bases to trimming and J lost 4 bases, with 5 bases between them. CDR3 size: 12 residues. Germline-derived CDR1 and CDR2 are MNHEY and SVGAGI. The CDR3 spells CASSPFTGELFF. The CDR3 DNA is TGTGCCAGCAGTCCGTTCACCGGGGAGCTGTTTTTT.

The CDR3 loop reads CASSLYAGHTEAFF. As DNA, the CDR3 is TGTGCCAGCAGCTTATATGCAGGGCACACTGAAGCTTTCTTT. V usage is TRBV7-2 and J usage is TRBJ1-1, with TRBD1 as a possible D gene (5 bases). This CDR3 spans 14 amino acids. Per germline, CDR1 SGHTA and CDR2 FQGNSA. Trimming stripped 2 bases from V and 3 bases from J, with 10 bases between. Looking up the rest from reference TRBV7-2 and TRBJ1-1 gives the full variable domain: GAGVSQSPSNKVTEKGKDVELRCDPISGHTALYWYRQSLGQGLEFLIYFQGNSAPDKSGLPSDRFSAERTGGSVSTLTIQRTQQEDSAVYLCASSLYAGHTEAFFGQGTRLTVV.

CDR3 sequence: CASSSGLAGGLMETQYF. As DNA, the CDR3 is TGTGCCAGTAGTTCGGGACTAGCGGGGGGGCTGATGGAGACCCAGTACTTC. V and J are TRBV19 and TRBJ2-5, with 16 bases lining up with TRBD2. The V gene's germline CDR1 is LNHDA and CDR2 SQIVND (reference sequence). Trimming removed 5 bases from V and 5 bases from J; junction bases left unmatched: 8. The CDR3 loop spans 17 amino acids.

This rearrangement joins TRBV6-2 or TRBV6-3 to TRBJ2-2; 9 positions match TRBD1. There are 16 residues in the CDR3. J lost 5 bases, V lost 2 bases, and 6 bases had no gene match. Germline V gene lookup returns CDR1 MNHEY and CDR2 SVGEGT. CDR3 amino acids: CASSYPTGGRTGELFF. In DNA, the CDR3 is TGTGCCAGCAGTTACCCTACAGGGGGCCGTACCGGGGAGCTGTTTTTT.

This clone was found a few times. The V call is TRBV4-3, the J call TRBJ1-4; D unclear. Trimming stripped 0 bases from V and 0 bases from J, with 17 bases between. This CDR3 is built from 19 residues. Germline V gene sequence: CDR1 LGHNA, CDR2 YSLEER. Here the CDR3 reads CASSQDVLLGDATNEKLFF. The CDR3, as DNA: TGCGCCAGCAGCCAAGACGTCTTATTAGGAGATGCAACTAATGAAAAACTGTTTTTT.

This sequence joins TRBV7-2 and TRBJ2-3; tentative D call: TRBD2 (5 bases). The CDR3 length is 14 residues. Germline V CDR1 and CDR2: SGHTA, FQGNSA. The V and J ends lost 10 bases and 5 bases respectively, with 19 bases between them. CDR3 residues: CATHPRGARDTQYF. The CDR3 nucleotides read TGTGCCACCCACCCACGGGGAGCGAGAGATACGCAGTATTTT.